The clone carrying this TCR beta chain came up once. Its cognate antigen is unknown. This sample is part of a study of OX40 agonist ivuxolimab in advanced cancers. General study points: The expanded peripheral T cells' antigen specificity was not determined.

Trimming took off 7 bases at V and 7 bases at J, with 8 bases between the two ends. Germline CDR1 and CDR2: LGHNA and YNFKEQ. This CDR3 is 12 amino acids long. Generated by immunoSEQ multiplex PCR, the TCRdb table keeps only in-frame clones and is missing some. The sample lists some 73,000 clones; almost 90% were seen once. This TCR was recovered from an adult with an advanced solid tumor such as melanoma, head and neck, liver or kidney cancer. This chain connects TRBV4-2 to TRBJ1-6; D may be TRBD1 (5 bases). The specimen was CD4+ or CD8+ T cells sorted from blood, collected in a trial of the OX40 agonist ivuxolimab. CDR3 protein: CASNQGNSPLHF. As DNA, the CDR3 is TGTGCCAGCAACCAGGGAAATTCACCCCTCCACTTT.